A selection of T cell receptor beta chains follows, all from one sample in a study of T cells after yellow fever vaccination. From the 5' RACE reads, TCRdb called clonotypes with MiXCR, one entry per CDR3 protein. Among a few hundred thousand distinct CDR3 sequences listed, roughly 7.2% were seen once. The starting material was CD4+ T cells sorted from PBMCs, obtained 15 days after the yellow fever booster vaccination. Every receptor here comes from a man younger than 40 who received the YFV17D yellow fever vaccine. The CDR3 runs from the conserved cysteine through the conserved F or W. Each record gives: clone size, V gene, J gene, D gene, CDR3 DNA, CDR3 protein. D genes are given only for firm matches. Size values are once, few and many counts, or a class for expanded clones, and some rows have none.

NA	TRBV4-2	TRBJ2-3	NA	TGTGCCAGCAAGCTCGCCTCGGGGCGGGACGTGTTGGGAGATACGCAGTATTTT	CASKLASGRDVLGDTQYF
NA	TRBV6-1	TRBJ1-1	NA	TGTGCCAGCAGATCCGTCCCGAACACTGAAGCTTTCTTT	CASRSVPNTEAFF
few	TRBV20-1	TRBJ2-7	NA	TGCAGTGCTAGACTAGCGAGCTCCTACGAGCAGTACTTC	CSARLASSYEQYF
NA	TRBV7-2	TRBJ2-1	NA	TGTGCCAGCAAGGGCGGCTACAATGAGCAGTTCTTC	CASKGGYNEQFF
few	TRBV18	TRBJ2-1	NA	TGTGCCAGCTCACCACAGGGGAGCAATGAGCAGTTCTTC	CASSPQGSNEQFF
NA	TRBV6-5	TRBJ2-3	TRBD2	TGTGCCAGCGGAGCGGGAGGGGCAGATACGCAGTATTTT	CASGAGGADTQYF
many	TRBV20-1	TRBJ2-3	NA	TGCAGTGCGATGGACGTCGGAGCAGATACGCAGTATTTT	CSAMDVGADTQYF
many	TRBV7-2	TRBJ2-1	NA	TGTGCCAGCAGCCAAAGCACTAGAGGTGATGAGCAGTTCTTC	CASSQSTRGDEQFF
few	TRBV19	TRBJ2-1	TRBD1	TGTGCCAGTAGTATTGACAGGGCGGGCGTCGAGCAGTTCTTC	CASSIDRAGVEQFF
NA	TRBV7-8	TRBJ1-2	NA	TGTGCCAGCAGCGCAAGGGCAGACAGGCATAATGGCTACACCTTC	CASSARADRHNGYTF
NA	TRBV20-1	TRBJ1-2	TRBD1	TGCAGTGCTTTACCGGGACAGGGGTATGGCTACACCTTC	CSALPGQGYGYTF
NA	TRBV25-1	TRBJ2-1	NA	TGTGCCAGCAGTGAATTGCCTGGCTCCTACTACAATGAGCAGTTCTTC	CASSELPGSYYNEQFF
many	TRBV12-3/TRBV12-4	TRBJ2-7	TRBD1	TGTGCCAGCAGTTTAGGCTCGGGACAGTCCTACGAGCAGTACTTC	CASSLGSGQSYEQYF
NA	TRBV7-2	TRBJ2-1	TRBD2	TGTGCCAGCACCCGGGAGGTAGCGGTCTACAATGAGCAGTTCTTC	CASTREVAVYNEQFF
NA	TRBV20-1	TRBJ2-1	NA	TGCAGTGCGCACCCCGGACAGTACAATGAGCAGTTCTTC	CSAHPGQYNEQFF
NA	TRBV4-3	TRBJ1-2	NA	TGCGCCAGCAGCCAAGATGCAGGACCTAACTATGGCTACACCTTC	CASSQDAGPNYGYTF
few	TRBV18	TRBJ2-3	TRBD1	TGTGCCAGCTCAAAGACAGGGGTTAGCACAGATACGCAGTATTTT	CASSKTGVSTDTQYF
NA	TRBV7-2	TRBJ2-1	NA	TGTGCCAGCAGCTTAAGACTAGACGCCGAGCAGTTCTTC	CASSLRLDAEQFF